This entry lists 21 T cell receptor beta chains sequenced from one sample in a study of T cell responses to AZD1222 COVID-19 vaccine. TCRdb's copy holds only in-frame clones and misses some; the assay was immunoSEQ multiplex PCR. The data show about 130,000 clones, with roughly 90% seen just once and under 1.2% held by the top ten. Sequencing used peripheral blood, obtained 28 days after the second AZD1222 dose. These receptors all stem from an adult who received the AZD1222 COVID-19 vaccine.

The genes are TRBV18 and TRBJ1-5; TRBD1 is a possible D gene (5 bases). Germline V gene data show CDR1 as KGHSH and CDR2 as LQKENI. The CDR3 consists of 17 residues. Trimming stripped 2 bases from V and 6 bases from J, with 20 bases between. The CDR3, as DNA: TGTGCCAGCTCACCATTCCCCGAGACGGCGAGGGGTCAGCCCCAGCATTTT. Its translation: CASSPFPETARGQPQHF.

J is TRBJ1-4 and V is TRBV29-1; the match to TRBD1 covers 9 bases. CDR3 length equals 13 residues. Germline V gives CDR1 SQVTM, CDR2 ANQGSEA. V gave up 5 bases and J gave up 7 bases; unmatched junction bases: 5. This CDR3 reads CSVLQGASEKLFF. Here the CDR3 DNA reads TGCAGCGTTTTACAGGGGGCGAGTGAAAAACTGTTTTTT.

The chain uses TRBV18 and TRBJ1-3; D remains ambiguous. Germline loops: CDR1 KGHSH, CDR2 LQKENI. The CDR3 spans 16 residues. V lost 3 bases and J 0 bases, leaving 12 bases between the germline ends. The CDR3 loop is CASSPEQWISGNTIYF. Here the CDR3 DNA reads TGTGCCAGCTCACCGGAACAGTGGATCTCTGGAAACACCATATATTTT.

The table lists this clone with a count of one. The V gene is TRBV5-8, the J gene TRBJ1-2, with TRBD1 as a possible D gene (5 bases). This CDR3 comprises 15 residues. Germline CDR1 SGHTS, CDR2 YDEGEE. V was trimmed by 3 bases and J by 8 bases, leaving 20 bases between them. For the CDR3, the DNA is TGTGCCAGCAGCTCGGACCCGGGACTTACTCCCGGCTACACCTTC. It specifies CASSSDPGLTPGYTF.

The gene calls are TRBV19 and TRBJ1-6, with 8 nucleotides matching TRBD1. J gave up 10 bases and V 10 bases, and 18 bases lay outside the gene matches. The CDR3 contains 16 residues. The V gene's germline CDR1 is LNHDA and CDR2 SQIVND (reference sequence). The CDR3 reads CATAGQGRGVGSPLHF. CDR3 in DNA: TGTGCCACCGCAGGACAGGGCCGAGGCGTAGGATCACCCCTCCACTTT.

In this sample, this clone turned up once. The V and J genes are TRBV18 and TRBJ1-1, with 8 bases aligning to TRBD1. V was clipped by 7 bases and J by 4 bases; unmatched bases: 11. Per the germline V gene, CDR1 is KGHSH and CDR2 is LQKENI. This CDR3 is built from 15 residues. The CDR3 sequence: CASYQGALSVTEAFF. CDR3 bases: TGTGCCAGCTATCAGGGGGCGTTAAGTGTCACTGAAGCTTTCTTT.

The chain combines TRBV7-9 with TRBJ2-7, with D perhaps matching TRBD1 (6 bases). CDR1 is SEHNR and CDR2 is FQNEAQ in the germline V gene (reference sequence). The CDR3 covers 14 residues. Between the trimmed V and J ends, which lost 7 bases and 6 bases, there was a span of 19 bases. CDR3 bases: TGTGCCAGCACCCCATTTGGGGGCTCCCCCGAGCAGTACTTC. It yields the protein CASTPFGGSPEQYF.

With respect to this clone: The same CDR3 is also encoded by other DNA sequences in this sample. The V and J genes are TRBV3-1 (or the pseudogene TRBV3-2) and TRBJ1-1; weak D call: TRBD1 (6 bases). The germline V gene encodes CDR1 LGHDT and CDR2 YNNKEL (reference sequence). With 4 bases removed from V and 1 base from J, the gap between germline ends came to 7 bases. The CDR3 runs to 13 residues. The CDR3 sequence is CASSLTGNTEAFF. The DNA of the CDR3 is TGTGCCAGCAGCCTGACAGGGAACACTGAAGCTTTCTTT.

This chain links TRBV29-1 with TRBJ1-5; maybe TRBD1 (6 bases). Germline CDR1 reads SQVTM; CDR2 reads ANQGSEA. There are 15 residues in the CDR3. V dropped 5 bases and J dropped 4 bases, with 18 bases sitting between them. The CDR3 sequence is CSVQKGGSGNQPQHF. In nucleotides, the CDR3 is TGCAGCGTTCAAAAAGGGGGATCCGGGAATCAGCCCCAGCATTTT.

The chain recombines TRBV3-1 (or the pseudogene TRBV3-2) with TRBJ2-1; D not certain. Deletions cut 3 bases from V and 4 bases from J, with 10 bases between. CDR3 length: 14 amino acids. Looked up from germline, CDR1 is LGHDT and CDR2 is YNNKEL (reference sequence). CDR3 sequence reads: CASSHRSDYNEQFF. The CDR3 bases are TGTGCCAGCAGCCATCGTTCAGATTACAATGAGCAGTTCTTC.

The chain has TRBV5-1 and TRBJ2-2; D remains ambiguous. Germline V CDR1 and CDR2: SGHRS, YFSETQ. The V and J ends lost 0 bases and 7 bases respectively, with 13 bases between them. CDR3 length: 15 amino acids. The DNA of the CDR3 is TGCGCCAGCAGCTTGGCCCGTGGTGTGGGCGGGGAGCTGTTTTTT. As protein: CASSLARGVGGELFF.

This clone was seen just once. V is TRBV28 and J is TRBJ2-2; D unclear. Looked up from germline, CDR1 is MDHEN and CDR2 is SYDVKM. This CDR3 comprises 11 residues. Deletions cut 3 bases from V and 7 bases from J, with 3 bases between. This chain's CDR3 is CASSFIGELFF. In DNA, the CDR3 is TGTGCCAGCAGTTTCATCGGGGAGCTGTTTTTT. The full variable domain, its missing parts supplied by reference TRBV28 and TRBJ2-2, is DVKVTQSSRYLVKRTGEKVFLECVQDMDHENMFWYRQDPGLGLRLIYFSYDVKMKEKGDIPEGYSVSREKKERFSLILESASTNQTSMYLCASSFIGELFFGEGSRLTVL.

The chain is built from TRBV15 and TRBJ1-4; D gene unclear. The CDR3 runs to 14 residues. The germline V gene has CDR1 LNHNV and CDR2 YYDKDF (reference sequence). The V end was cut by 0 bases, the J end by 4 bases, with 6 bases between. CDR3 region: CATSRDPINEKLFF. The CDR3 DNA reads as TGTGCCACCAGCAGAGATCCCATTAATGAAAAACTGTTTTTT.

V is TRBV18 and J is TRBJ2-7; possibly TRBD1 for D (5 bases). Germline V gene data show CDR1 as KGHSH and CDR2 as LQKENI. The V and J ends lost 3 bases and 1 base respectively, with 10 bases between them. The length of the CDR3 is 14 residues. The CDR3 sequence: CASSPTSGSYEQYF. For the CDR3, the DNA is TGTGCCAGCTCACCGACCTCAGGGTCCTACGAGCAGTACTTC.

The CDR3 loop reads CASSYSPGANQPQHF. The CDR3 DNA sequence: TGTGCCAGCAGTTACTCGCCAGGGGCAAATCAGCCCCAGCATTTT. The rearrangement links TRBV6-5 to TRBJ1-5; the D gene is possibly TRBD1 (6 bases). The V gene lost 0 bases and the J gene lost 4 bases, with 10 bases spanning the gap. Germline V gene sequence: CDR1 MNHEY, CDR2 SVGAGI. This CDR3 has 15 residues.

The V and J genes are TRBV4-2 and TRBJ2-3, with 8 nucleotides matching TRBD1. The CDR3 length is 15 residues. Germline lookup yields CDR1 LGHNA and CDR2 YNFKEQ. Trimming removed 3 bases from V and 1 base from J; junction bases left unmatched: 3. For the CDR3, the DNA is TGTGCCAGCAGCCAGCCGGGACAGGGCACAGATACGCAGTATTTT. Encoded protein: CASSQPGQGTDTQYF.

This chain joins TRBV5-1 and TRBJ1-2; maybe TRBD1 (5 bases). The CDR3 has 16 residues. The V and J ends lost 0 bases and 0 bases respectively, with 12 bases between them. CDR1 and CDR2 from the germline V gene are SGHRS and YFSETQ. Here the CDR3 DNA reads TGCGCCAGCAGCTTGGAGGGGCTCTCCTCTAACTATGGCTACACCTTC. Protein sequence: CASSLEGLSSNYGYTF.

This rearrangement joins TRBV5-1 to TRBJ2-2; D not certain. The germline V gene has CDR1 SGHRS and CDR2 YFSETQ. This CDR3 spans 15 amino acids. Trimming took off 4 bases at V and 7 bases at J, with 17 bases between the two ends. CDR3 in DNA: TGCGCCAGCAGCCCCACTGCGCAGGTCGACGGGGAGCTGTTTTTT. It yields the protein CASSPTAQVDGELFF.

The CDR3 sequence is CASRGGVGQGNEKLFF. The CDR3 DNA reads as TGTGCCAGCAGGGGGGGGGTCGGACAGGGGAATGAAAAACTGTTTTTT. The J gene is TRBJ1-4, the V gene TRBV27, with 9 positions matching TRBD1. The CDR3 contains 16 residues. The V segment lost 6 bases and the J segment 5 bases; nucleotides outside the gene matches: 10. CDR1 and CDR2 (germline): MNHEY, SMNVEV (reference sequence).

The chain employs TRBV7-9 and TRBJ2-7; no reliable D call. This CDR3 comprises 15 residues. V lost 0 bases to trimming and J lost 9 bases, with 18 bases between them. CDR1 is SEHNR and CDR2 is FQNEAQ in the germline V gene (reference sequence). CDR3 region: CASSLAPTPVTGQYF. The CDR3, as DNA: TGTGCCAGCAGCTTAGCGCCGACACCCGTCACGGGGCAGTACTTC.

This sequence joins TRBV7-8 and TRBJ1-3, with no clear D. The CDR3 runs 16 residues. Looked up from germline, CDR1 is SGHVS and CDR2 is FQNEAQ. V was shortened by 0 bases and J by 1 base, with 10 bases between the two germline ends. The CDR3 loop reads CASSLAPLRSGNTIYF. The CDR3 region has the DNA TGTGCCAGCAGCTTAGCCCCTCTACGATCTGGAAACACCATATATTTT.